The 23 T cell receptor beta chains reported below all come from one sample, sequenced in a study of T cells after yellow fever vaccination. Each CDR3 protein gets one entry after TCRdb re-called the 5' RACE reads with MiXCR. The table includes some 68,000 distinct CDR3 sequences, over 6% detected once. Sequenced here: CD8+ T cells sorted from PBMCs, sampled around 45 days after the first yellow fever vaccination. Receptors were obtained from a man between 18 and 29 years old who received the YFV17D yellow fever vaccine.

On this clonotype itself: A junction boundary mismatches the germline segment, possibly from a read error. The DNA for the CDR3 is TGTGTCAGCAGTGTCGGGACTAGCGGGTCCGCAGATACGCAGTATTTT. The encoded protein is CVSSVGTSGSADTQYF. The gene calls are TRBV2 and TRBJ2-3; 12 bases map to TRBD2. This CDR3 is built from 16 residues. CDR1 and CDR2 from the germline V gene are SNHLY and FYNNEI.

The V and J genes are TRBV4-1 and TRBJ2-4; the D is unclear. Germline values: CDR1 MGHRA, CDR2 YSYEKL. The CDR3 length is 12 residues. The ends were cut back, 0 bases at V and 6 bases at J, with 3 bases in the middle. CDR3: CASSQEGNIQYF. CDR3 bases: TGCGCCAGCAGCCAAGAGGGAAACATTCAGTACTTC.

There are many counts of this clonotype. The chain joins TRBV4-2 to TRBJ2-3; D possibly corresponds to TRBD2 (6 bases). The CDR3 consists of 18 residues. V dropped 1 base and J dropped 5 bases, with 22 bases sitting between them. Germline CDR1 reads LGHNA; CDR2 reads YNFKEQ. The CDR3: CASSQALGRGAIKDTQYF. CDR3 bases: TGTGCCAGCAGCCAAGCACTAGGGCGGGGAGCCATTAAAGATACGCAGTATTTT.

At least ten counts were recorded for this clonotype. The gene calls are TRBV11-2 and TRBJ2-2; tentative D call: TRBD2 (6 bases). The CDR3 totals 16 residues. Germline values: CDR1 SGHAT, CDR2 FQNNGV. The V gene lost 7 bases and the J gene lost 1 base, with 16 bases spanning the gap. DNA of the CDR3: TGTGCCAGCACCGACGCGGGGCGTTTGAACACCGGGGAGCTGTTTTTT. This encodes CASTDAGRLNTGELFF.

This clonotype was observed at least ten times. J is TRBJ2-6 and V is TRBV12-3 or TRBV12-4, with 7 nucleotides matching TRBD2. This CDR3 has 17 residues. V lost 3 bases to trimming and J lost 2 bases; unmatched junction nucleotides: 7. CDR3 DNA: TGTGCCAGCAGTTTCCGGGGGGTGTCGACTGGGGCCAACGTCCTGACTTTC. This encodes CASSFRGVSTGANVLTF.

This clonotype was seen a few times. The genes are TRBV15 and TRBJ1-1; the D gene is possibly TRBD1 (5 bases). This CDR3 is built from 15 residues. The germline CDR1 and CDR2 sequences are LNHNV and YYDKDF (reference sequence). The V end was cut by 5 bases, the J end by 0 bases, with 13 bases between. The CDR3 loop reads CATSPRRALNTEAFF. The DNA of the CDR3 is TGTGCCACCAGCCCCCGCAGGGCATTGAACACTGAAGCTTTCTTT.

This clonotype was recorded at least ten times. The V gene is TRBV20-1, the J gene TRBJ2-1; TRBD2 aligns across 9 bases. Trimming removed 3 bases from V and 8 bases from J; junction bases left unmatched: 11. The CDR3 has 15 residues. Germline CDR1 DFQATT, CDR2 SNEGSKA (reference sequence). DNA for the CDR3: TGCAGTGCTAGCAAGGAGAGCGGGGGGATCGATGAGCAGTTCTTC. This gives the protein CSASKESGGIDEQFF.

This clonotype was counted ten times or more. The chain recombines TRBV7-9 with TRBJ1-2; D might be TRBD1 (5 bases). Germline CDR1 SEHNR, CDR2 FQNEAQ (reference sequence). CDR3 length: 14 residues. V lost 6 bases and J 2 bases, leaving 13 bases between the germline ends. CDR3 region: CASSMGPGNYGYTF. The CDR3 region has the DNA TGTGCCAGCAGTATGGGGCCCGGAAACTATGGCTACACCTTC.

There are many counts of this clonotype. The chain links TRBV4-1 to TRBJ2-7; D call uncertain. The ends were cut back, 2 bases at V and 3 bases at J, with 23 bases in the middle. The CDR3 is 18 residues long. Germline CDR1 and CDR2: MGHRA and YSYEKL. CDR3 coding DNA: TGCGCCAGCAGCCAATTGGCTCATGATCCTAGGTCCCGCTACGAGCAGTACTTC. Protein sequence: CASSQLAHDPRSRYEQYF.

In this sample, this clonotype turned up many times. The V call is TRBV7-9, the J call TRBJ2-5, with TRBD2 matching over 9 bases. V shed 2 bases, J shed 4 bases, and the junction held 11 bases outside the gene matches. The CDR3 has 17 residues. CDR1 is SEHNR, CDR2 FQNEAQ, per germline (reference sequence). For the CDR3, the DNA is TGTGCCAGCAGCTTAATCAGCGGGGGGCCCTGGGGAGAGACCCAGTACTTC. Residues: CASSLISGGPWGETQYF.

V and J are TRBV6-2 or TRBV6-3 and TRBJ2-1; no reliable D call. Trimming stripped 8 bases from V and 4 bases from J, with 6 bases between. CDR3 length: 11 residues. Looked up from germline, CDR1 is MNHEY and CDR2 is SVGEGT. The CDR3 sequence is CASVGYNEQFF. In nucleotides, the CDR3 is TGTGCCAGCGTGGGTTACAATGAGCAGTTCTTC.

This clonotype occurred many times. This sequence joins TRBV6-5 and TRBJ2-7; TRBD1 agrees at 8 bases. Germline CDR1 and CDR2: MNHEY and SVGAGI. Trimming at V came to 7 bases and at J to 4 bases, leaving 9 bases not matched to a gene. This CDR3 comprises 14 residues. CDR3: CASTWTGLLYEQYF. CDR3 coding DNA: TGTGCCAGCACCTGGACAGGGTTGCTTTACGAGCAGTACTTC.

This clonotype has at least ten counts. The CDR3 loop is CASSQDRRGTEAFF. In DNA form, the CDR3 reads TGCGCCAGCAGCCAAGATCGCAGGGGAACTGAAGCTTTCTTT. The chain carries TRBV4-1 and TRBJ1-1; tentative D call: TRBD1 (6 bases). In germline, CDR1 is MGHRA, CDR2 YSYEKL. This CDR3 is 14 amino acids long. Deletions cut 0 bases from V and 5 bases from J, with 10 bases between.

The chain combines TRBV5-6 with TRBJ1-5, with D unresolved. Trimming cost V 5 bases and J 7 bases, with 13 bases left between them. Germline V lookup: CDR1 SGHDT, CDR2 YYEEEE. The CDR3 sequence is 13 residues long. Here the CDR3 DNA reads TGTGCCAGCAGTTCTTTTATGGGGCAGCCCCAGCATTTT. Protein: CASSSFMGQPQHF.

Details on this clonotype: The junction departs from the called germline gene at one end, perhaps through a read error. V usage is TRBV6-1 and J usage is TRBJ1-4, with D possibly being TRBD1 (6 bases). The CDR3 loop spans 15 amino acids. Per the germline V gene, CDR1 is MNHNS and CDR2 is SASEGT. The CDR3 DNA reads as TGTCCCAGCAGTGGGGTCGAGGGGGTCCTACGAAAACTGTTTTTT. Its translation is CPSSGVEGVLRKLFF.

This clonotype has more than one count but fewer than ten. The V call is TRBV6-2 or TRBV6-3, the J call TRBJ1-5; 8 bases are shared with TRBD1. The CDR3 spans 15 residues. With V trimmed by 5 bases and J by 5 bases, 8 bases remained unmatched. The germline V gene encodes CDR1 MNHEY and CDR2 SVGEGT. The CDR3 coding sequence is TGTGCCAGCAGTCTCTTCTACAGGGGGGATCAGCCCCAGCATTTT. This encodes CASSLFYRGDQPQHF.

This clonotype was counted only a few times. The genes are TRBV7-8 and TRBJ2-6; unclear D gene. The CDR3 covers 15 residues. V was trimmed by 2 bases and J by 0 bases, leaving 5 bases between them. The germline CDR1 and CDR2 sequences are SGHVS and FQNEAQ. As DNA, the CDR3 is TGTGCCAGCAGCTTATTAGCCTCTGGGGCCAACGTCCTGACTTTC. It is translated as CASSLLASGANVLTF.

Details on this clonotype: Possible read error: a much larger clone is one base away. Written as DNA, the CDR3 is TGTGCCAGCGGCAGTGCGATAGGCGTTACAACAGATACGCAGTATTTT. Translation: CASGSAIGVTTDTQYF. The gene calls are TRBV5-6 and TRBJ2-3; no reliable D call. V was clipped by 7 bases and J by 3 bases, with 21 bases between them. The length of the CDR3 is 16 residues. Germline assignment: CDR1 SGHDT and CDR2 YYEEEE.

This clonotype has a count of ten or more. The chain is built from TRBV4-1 and TRBJ2-7; a weak D match, TRBD2 (5 bases). Germline CDR1 reads MGHRA; CDR2 reads YSYEKL. The ends were cut back, 0 bases at V and 2 bases at J, with 8 bases in the middle. This CDR3 has 14 amino acids. The CDR3 DNA follows: TGCGCCAGCAGCCAAGAACTCGGGACCTACGAGCAGTACGTC. Translation: CASSQELGTYEQYV.

Regarding this clonotype: A single base separates this from a much larger clone, so it may be a read error. The chain recombines TRBV11-2 with TRBJ2-1; D is unresolved. CDR3 size: 11 residues. The V gene's germline CDR1 is SGHAT and CDR2 FQNNGV. The CDR3, as DNA: TGTGCCAGCACCCAATCCCATGAGCCGTTCTTC. Translated: CASTQSHEPFF. Together with reference TRBV11-2 and TRBJ2-1, the CDR3 gives the full variable domain: EAGVAQSPRYKIIEKRQSVAFWCNPISGHATLYWYQQILGQGPKLLIQFQNNGVVDDSQLPKDRFSAERLKGVDSTLKIQPAKLEDSAVYLCASTQSHEPFFGPGTRLTVL.

In its sample, this clonotype was seen many times. The chain employs TRBV18 and TRBJ2-5, with 10 bases matching TRBD1. This CDR3 has 16 residues. Per germline, CDR1 KGHSH and CDR2 LQKENI. V was pared by 2 bases and J by 4 bases, with 7 bases of the junction left unmatched. The CDR3 sequence is CASSPGGQGVSETQYF. Here the CDR3 DNA reads TGTGCCAGCTCACCAGGCGGACAGGGGGTATCAGAGACCCAGTACTTC.

This clonotype has just a few counts. The chain couples TRBV11-2 to TRBJ2-5; 7 bases fit TRBD2. Germline CDR1 is SGHAT and CDR2 is FQNNGV. This CDR3 region has 16 residues. V lost 4 bases to trimming and J lost 2 bases; unmatched junction nucleotides: 10. The CDR3 nucleotides are TGTGCCAGCAGCTCAGCGGAGGGAGGGTGGCAAGAGACCCAGTACTTC. It yields the protein CASSSAEGGWQETQYF.

This clonotype was observed at least ten times. The V gene is TRBV7-9, the J gene TRBJ1-2; D unresolved. This CDR3 comprises 15 residues. V was pared by 4 bases and J by 5 bases, with 17 bases between. Germline lookup yields CDR1 SEHNR and CDR2 FQNEAQ (reference sequence). CDR3 in amino acids: CASSSERSGLYGYTF. The CDR3 bases are TGTGCCAGCAGCTCCGAAAGGTCGGGTCTTTATGGCTACACCTTC.